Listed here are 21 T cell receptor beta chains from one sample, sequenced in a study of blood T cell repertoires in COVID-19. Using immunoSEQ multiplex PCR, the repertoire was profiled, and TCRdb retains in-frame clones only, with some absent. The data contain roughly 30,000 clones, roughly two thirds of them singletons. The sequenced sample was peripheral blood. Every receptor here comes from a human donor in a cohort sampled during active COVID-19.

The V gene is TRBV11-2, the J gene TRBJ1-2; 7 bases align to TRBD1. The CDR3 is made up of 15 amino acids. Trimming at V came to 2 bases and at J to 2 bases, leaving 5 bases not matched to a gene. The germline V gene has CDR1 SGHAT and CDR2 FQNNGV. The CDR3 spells CASSLLSGGNYGYTF. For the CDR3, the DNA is TGTGCCAGCAGCTTACTGTCAGGGGGAAACTATGGCTACACCTTC.

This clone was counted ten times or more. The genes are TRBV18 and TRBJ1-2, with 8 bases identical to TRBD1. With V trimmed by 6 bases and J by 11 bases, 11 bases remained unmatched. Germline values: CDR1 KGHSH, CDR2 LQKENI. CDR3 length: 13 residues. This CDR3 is CASSILGRGQYTF. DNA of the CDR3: TGTGCCAGCTCTATCCTTGGCAGGGGGCAATACACCTTC.

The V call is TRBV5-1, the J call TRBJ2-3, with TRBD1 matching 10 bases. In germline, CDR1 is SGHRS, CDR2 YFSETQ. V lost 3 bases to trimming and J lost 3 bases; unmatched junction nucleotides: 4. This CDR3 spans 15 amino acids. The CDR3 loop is CASSSGQGVTDTQYF. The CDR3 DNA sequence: TGCGCCAGCAGCTCCGGACAGGGGGTAACAGATACGCAGTATTTT.

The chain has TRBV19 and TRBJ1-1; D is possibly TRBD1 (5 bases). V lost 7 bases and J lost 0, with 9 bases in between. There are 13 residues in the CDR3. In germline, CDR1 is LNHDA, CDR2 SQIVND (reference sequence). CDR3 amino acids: CASIGAMNTEAFF. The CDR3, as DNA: TGTGCCAGTATTGGGGCCATGAACACTGAAGCTTTCTTT.

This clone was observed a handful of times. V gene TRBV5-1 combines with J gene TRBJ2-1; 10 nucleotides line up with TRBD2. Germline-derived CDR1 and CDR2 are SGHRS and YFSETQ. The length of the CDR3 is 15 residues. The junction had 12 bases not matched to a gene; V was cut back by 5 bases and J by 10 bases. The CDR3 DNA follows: TGCGCCAGCAGAATAGTAGGGACTAGCGTAGACGAGCAGTTCTTC. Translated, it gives CASRIVGTSVDEQFF.

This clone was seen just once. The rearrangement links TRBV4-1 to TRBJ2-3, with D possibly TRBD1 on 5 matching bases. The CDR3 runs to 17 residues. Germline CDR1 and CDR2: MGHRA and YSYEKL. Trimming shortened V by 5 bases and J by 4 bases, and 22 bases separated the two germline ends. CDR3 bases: TGCGCCAGCAGCAGCAAGGGGATTCCTTCATCCCCAGATACGCAGTATTTT. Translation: CASSSKGIPSSPDTQYF.

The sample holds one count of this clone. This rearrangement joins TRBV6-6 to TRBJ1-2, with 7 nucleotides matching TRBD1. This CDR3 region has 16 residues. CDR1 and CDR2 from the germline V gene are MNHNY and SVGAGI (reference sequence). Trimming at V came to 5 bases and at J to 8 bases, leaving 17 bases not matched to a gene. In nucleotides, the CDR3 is TGTGCCAGCAGTACTCTCCGTACGACAGGGACGGGGGGCTACACCTTC. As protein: CASSTLRTTGTGGYTF.

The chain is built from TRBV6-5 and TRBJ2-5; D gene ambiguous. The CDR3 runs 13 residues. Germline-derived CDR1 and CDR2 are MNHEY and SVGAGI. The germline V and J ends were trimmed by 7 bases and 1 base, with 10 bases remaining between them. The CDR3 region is CASKLGLQETQYF. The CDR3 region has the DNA TGTGCCAGCAAGTTGGGCCTCCAAGAGACCCAGTACTTC.

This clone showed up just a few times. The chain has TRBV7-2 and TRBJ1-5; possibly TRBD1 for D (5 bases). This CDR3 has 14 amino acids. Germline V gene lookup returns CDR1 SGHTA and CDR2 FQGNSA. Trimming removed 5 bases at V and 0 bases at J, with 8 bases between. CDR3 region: CASSPDSSNQPQHF. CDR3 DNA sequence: TGTGCCAGCAGCCCAGACAGTAGCAATCAGCCCCAGCATTTT.

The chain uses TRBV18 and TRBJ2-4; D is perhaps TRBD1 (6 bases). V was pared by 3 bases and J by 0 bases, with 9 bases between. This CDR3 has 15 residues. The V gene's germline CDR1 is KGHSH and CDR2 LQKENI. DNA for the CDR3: TGTGCCAGCTCACCGGGGGCACAAGCCAAAAACATTCAGTACTTC. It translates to CASSPGAQAKNIQYF.

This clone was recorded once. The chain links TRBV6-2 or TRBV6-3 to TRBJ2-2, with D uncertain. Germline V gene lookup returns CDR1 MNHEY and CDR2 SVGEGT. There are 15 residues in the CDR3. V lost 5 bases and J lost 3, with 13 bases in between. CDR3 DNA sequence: TGTGCCAGCAGTCTTGACAATCCGGACACCGGGGAGCTGTTTTTT. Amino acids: CASSLDNPDTGELFF.

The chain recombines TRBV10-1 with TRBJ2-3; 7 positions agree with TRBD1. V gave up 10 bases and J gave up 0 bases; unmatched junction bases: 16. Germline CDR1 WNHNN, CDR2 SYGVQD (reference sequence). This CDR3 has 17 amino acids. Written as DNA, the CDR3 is TGCGCCAACCCGGAGACAGGGTTTATATGGAGCACAGATACGCAGTATTTT. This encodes CANPETGFIWSTDTQYF.

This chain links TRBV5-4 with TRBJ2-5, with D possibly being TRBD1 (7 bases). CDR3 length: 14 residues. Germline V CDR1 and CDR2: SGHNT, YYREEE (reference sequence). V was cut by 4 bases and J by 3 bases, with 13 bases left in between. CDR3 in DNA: TGTGCCAGCAGCGACAGGGACTTAGAAGAGACCCAGTACTTC. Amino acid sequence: CASSDRDLEETQYF.

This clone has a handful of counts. CDR3 nucleotide sequence: TGTGCCAGCAGGGACAGGATTTCACCCCTCCACTTT. Translating it yields CASRDRISPLHF. The chain carries TRBV2 and TRBJ1-6; TRBD1 matches at 7 bases. Unmatched junction bases numbered 2, after V lost 6 bases and J lost 9 bases. Germline-derived CDR1 and CDR2 are SNHLY and FYNNEI. This CDR3 spans 12 amino acids.

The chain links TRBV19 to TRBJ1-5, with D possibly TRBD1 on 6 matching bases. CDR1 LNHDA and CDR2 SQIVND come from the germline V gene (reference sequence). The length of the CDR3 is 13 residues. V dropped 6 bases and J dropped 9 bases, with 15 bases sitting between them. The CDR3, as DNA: TGTGCCAGTAGAATCAGGGGTGAAGGGCCCCAGCATTTT. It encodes CASRIRGEGPQHF.

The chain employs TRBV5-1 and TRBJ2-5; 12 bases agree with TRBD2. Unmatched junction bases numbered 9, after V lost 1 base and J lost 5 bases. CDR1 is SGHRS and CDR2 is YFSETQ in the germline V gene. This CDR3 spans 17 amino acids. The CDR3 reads CASSLNLAGGPGETQYF. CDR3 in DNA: TGCGCCAGCAGCTTGAATCTAGCGGGAGGGCCTGGGGAGACCCAGTACTTC.

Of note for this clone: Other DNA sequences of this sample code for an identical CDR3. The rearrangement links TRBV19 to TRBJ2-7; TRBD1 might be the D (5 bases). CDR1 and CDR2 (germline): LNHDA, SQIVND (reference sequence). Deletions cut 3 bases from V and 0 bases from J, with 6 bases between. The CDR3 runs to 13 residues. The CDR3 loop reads CASSMGRSYEQYF. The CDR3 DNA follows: TGTGCCAGTAGTATGGGGCGCTCCTACGAGCAGTACTTC.

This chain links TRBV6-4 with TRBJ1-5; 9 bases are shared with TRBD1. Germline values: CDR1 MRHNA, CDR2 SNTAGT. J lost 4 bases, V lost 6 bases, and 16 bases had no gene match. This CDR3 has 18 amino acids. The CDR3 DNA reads TGTGCCAGCAGGAGGAGGAGGACAGGGGATAAGGCAAATCAGCCCCAGCATTTT. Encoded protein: CASRRRRTGDKANQPQHF.

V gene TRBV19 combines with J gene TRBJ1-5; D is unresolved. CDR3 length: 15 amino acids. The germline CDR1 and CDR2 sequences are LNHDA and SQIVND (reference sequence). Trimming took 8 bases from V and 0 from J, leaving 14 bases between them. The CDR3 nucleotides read TGTGCCAGTGTAGAGGGCAAATATAGCAATCAGCCCCAGCATTTT. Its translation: CASVEGKYSNQPQHF.

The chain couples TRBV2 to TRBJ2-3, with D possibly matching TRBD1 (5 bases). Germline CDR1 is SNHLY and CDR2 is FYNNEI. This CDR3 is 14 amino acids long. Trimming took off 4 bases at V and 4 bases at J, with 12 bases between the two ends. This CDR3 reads CASSGQGFADTQYF. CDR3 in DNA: TGTGCCAGCAGTGGTCAGGGTTTCGCAGATACGCAGTATTTT. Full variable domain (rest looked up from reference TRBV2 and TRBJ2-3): EPEVTQTPSHQVTQMGQEVILRCVPISNHLYFYWYRQILGQKVEFLVSFYNNEISEKSEIFDDQFSVERPDGSNFTLKIRSTKLEDSAMYFCASSGQGFADTQYFGPGTRLTVL.

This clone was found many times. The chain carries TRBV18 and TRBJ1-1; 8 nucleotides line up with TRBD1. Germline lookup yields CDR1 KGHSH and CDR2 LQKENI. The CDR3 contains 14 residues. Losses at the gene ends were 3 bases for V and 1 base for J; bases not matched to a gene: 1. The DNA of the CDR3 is TGTGCCAGCTCACCTGGACAGGGGAACACTGAAGCTTTCTTT. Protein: CASSPGQGNTEAFF.